The 20 T cell receptor beta chains in this list originate from one sample, sequenced in a study of blood T cell repertoires in COVID-19. Here immunoSEQ multiplex PCR was the method, and the copy in TCRdb shows in-frame clones only, minus some. Here the sample spans roughly 340,000 clones, roughly nine tenths being singletons. The source material was PBMCs or T cells enriched from blood (not recorded which). Receptor source: a young man who had recovered from COVID-19.

Only one count was recorded for this clone. This rearrangement joins TRBV23-1 to TRBJ1-6, with D possibly being TRBD1 (6 bases). TRBV23-1 is classed as an ORF, of uncertain function. V was pared by 0 bases and J by 7 bases, with 13 bases between. The CDR3 runs 16 residues. CDR3 nucleotide sequence: TGCGCCAGCAGTCAATCGAGGCAGGGGCACAATTCACCCCTCCACTTT. It is translated as CASSQSRQGHNSPLHF.

This clone has a single count. The chain uses TRBV6-5 and TRBJ2-4; D is uncertain. CDR3 length equals 14 residues. The germline gives CDR1 MNHEY, CDR2 SVGAGI. Trimming left V 6 bases short and J 7 bases short, with 16 bases between. CDR3 sequence reads: CASSVPGDGNIQYF. The DNA for the CDR3 is TGTGCCAGCAGCGTCCCTGGAGACGGGAACATTCAGTACTTC.

The chain couples TRBV5-1 to TRBJ2-7, with TRBD1 matching over 8 bases. J was trimmed by 1 base and V by 4 bases; bases with no gene match: 10. This CDR3 spans 16 amino acids. Looked up from germline, CDR1 is SGHRS and CDR2 is YFSETQ. Here the CDR3 DNA reads TGCGCCAGCAGCACCATGGGAAGGGACAGGTCCTACGAGCAGTACTTC. Translation gives CASSTMGRDRSYEQYF. The variable domain in full, completed from reference TRBV5-1 and TRBJ2-7, reads KAGVTQTPRYLIKTRGQQVTLSCSPISGHRSVSWYQQTPGQGLQFLFEYFSETQRNKGNFPGRFSGRQFSNSRSEMNVSTLELGDSALYLCASSTMGRDRSYEQYFGPGTRLTVT.

The CDR3 DNA follows: TGCGCCAGCAGCTTGAAGACTAGCGGGGGACCTACCTACGAGCAGTACTTC. Protein sequence: CASSLKTSGGPTYEQYF. J is TRBJ2-7 and V is TRBV5-1; 12 nucleotides match TRBD2. Per the germline V gene, CDR1 is SGHRS and CDR2 is YFSETQ. The V and J ends lost 1 base and 2 bases, in that order; junction bases with no gene match: 7. The CDR3 spans 17 residues.

CDR3 sequence: CASSGLDRREGYTF. CDR3 DNA sequence: TGTGCCAGCAGCGGACTTGACCGACGTGAGGGCTACACCTTC. The chain links TRBV7-9 to TRBJ1-2; D is unresolved. Germline V gives CDR1 SEHNR, CDR2 FQNEAQ (reference sequence). Trimming took 5 bases from V and 8 from J, leaving 18 bases between them. CDR3 length: 14 amino acids.

This clone has a single count. V is TRBV13 and J is TRBJ2-1, with 8 positions matching TRBD2. Germline trimming cut 5 bases from V and 7 bases from J; bases unmatched to any gene: 10. The germline gives CDR1 PRHDT, CDR2 FYEKMQ (reference sequence). The CDR3 runs to 15 residues. The CDR3 DNA reads as TGTGCCAGCAGCATGGGACTAGGGTATGCAAATGAGCAGTTCTTC. Amino acids: CASSMGLGYANEQFF.

The genes are TRBV19 and TRBJ2-2; tentative D call: TRBD1 (6 bases). The CDR3 covers 19 residues. CDR1 is LNHDA, CDR2 SQIVND, per germline (reference sequence). Between the trimmed V and J ends, which lost 5 bases and 3 bases, there was a span of 25 bases. Here the CDR3 reads CASSPRTGSTEGHTGELFF. CDR3 coding DNA: TGTGCCAGTAGTCCTAGAACAGGGAGTACCGAGGGTCACACCGGGGAGCTGTTTTTT.

The chain combines TRBV20-1 with TRBJ1-6; D is unresolved. Looked up from germline, CDR1 is DFQATT and CDR2 is SNEGSKA (reference sequence). This CDR3 has 17 amino acids. V lost 3 bases and J lost 0, with 15 bases in between. The CDR3 nucleotides read TGCAGTGCTAGTTCGATTAGTGAAAGCTCCTATAATTCACCCCTCCACTTT. Its protein is CSASSISESSYNSPLHF.

This clone came up a few times. The CDR3 DNA reads TGCGCCAGCAGCTTGCGACAGGGTACGAATGCCGGCTACACCTTC. Its translation is CASSLRQGTNAGYTF. V usage is TRBV5-1 and J usage is TRBJ1-2; 7 bases are a match to TRBD1. The CDR3 length is 15 residues. Germline assignment: CDR1 SGHRS and CDR2 YFSETQ. Trimming took 1 base from V and 8 from J; bases not matched to a gene: 11.

The rearrangement uses TRBV18 and TRBJ1-6; D might be TRBD1 (6 bases). Germline CDR1 and CDR2: KGHSH and LQKENI. The CDR3 contains 13 residues. Trimming took 9 bases from V and 5 from J, leaving 11 bases between them. CDR3 amino acids: CARNRVDNSPLHF. Written as DNA, the CDR3 is TGTGCCAGAAACAGGGTTGATAATTCACCCCTCCACTTT. Full variable domain (remainder filled in from reference TRBV18 and TRBJ1-6): NAGVMQNPRHLVRRRGQEARLRCSPMKGHSHVYWYRQLPEEGLKFMVYLQKENIIDESGMPKERFSAEFPKEGPSILRIQQVVRGDSAAYFCARNRVDNSPLHFGNGTRLTVT.

V and J are TRBV10-3 and TRBJ1-5; D gene unclear. Germline loops: CDR1 ENHRY, CDR2 SYGVKD. V was pared by 0 bases and J by 5 bases, with 5 bases between. The CDR3 runs 13 residues. CDR3 bases: TGTGCCATCAGTGAGTCGAGGGATCAGCCCCAGCATTTT. This encodes CAISESRDQPQHF.

CDR3 amino acids: CASSYSGSKNIQYF. In DNA form, the CDR3 reads TGTGCCAGCAGTTACTCGGGCAGCAAAAACATTCAGTACTTC. The chain has TRBV6-2 or TRBV6-3 and TRBJ2-4; D is unclear. From germline, CDR1 is MNHEY and CDR2 SVGEGT. V dropped 0 bases and J dropped 3 bases, with 6 bases sitting between them. CDR3 size: 14 residues.

CDR3 protein: CASSKSGQGTVPLHF. CDR3 nucleotide sequence: TGTGCCAGCAGCAAATCGGGACAGGGGACTGTCCCCCTCCACTTT. J is TRBJ1-6 and V is TRBV21-1; the table's D call, TRBD1, has no DNA check behind it. TRBV21-1 is classified as a pseudogene. The CDR3 sequence is 15 residues long.

This rearrangement joins TRBV19 to TRBJ1-5; TRBD1 agrees at 8 bases. CDR1 and CDR2 from the germline V gene are LNHDA and SQIVND (reference sequence). The V segment lost 3 bases and the J segment 7 bases; nucleotides outside the gene matches: 8. The CDR3 has 15 amino acids. The CDR3: CASSIPGQGEQPQHF. CDR3 DNA sequence: TGTGCCAGTAGTATCCCCGGACAGGGAGAACAGCCCCAGCATTTT.

J is TRBJ2-1 and V is TRBV30; 11 bases agree with TRBD2. The CDR3 totals 16 residues. Losses at the gene ends were 7 bases for V and 1 base for J; bases not matched to a gene: 9. Germline lookup yields CDR1 GTSNPN and CDR2 SVGIG (reference sequence). CDR3 coding DNA: TGTGCCTTCTCAGGACTAGCGGGTGAGTCCTACAATGAGCAGTTCTTC. The encoded protein is CAFSGLAGESYNEQFF.

The chain employs TRBV4-1 and TRBJ2-1; perhaps TRBD2 as D (6 bases). The germline V gene encodes CDR1 MGHRA and CDR2 YSYEKL. The V and J ends lost 1 base and 1 base respectively, with 14 bases between them. CDR3 length equals 17 residues. The DNA for the CDR3 is TGCGCCAGCAGCCAAGCTCTGGCGGGGCAGTCCTACAATGAGCAGTTCTTC. As protein: CASSQALAGQSYNEQFF.

The chain joins TRBV7-2 to TRBJ2-1, with TRBD2 matching over 12 bases. J gave up 10 bases and V 1 base, and 8 bases lay outside the gene matches. CDR3 length equals 16 residues. From germline, CDR1 is SGHTA and CDR2 FQGNSA. CDR3 sequence reads: CASSLDSVLAGGEQFF. The CDR3 nucleotides are TGTGCCAGCAGCTTAGATTCCGTACTAGCGGGAGGAGAGCAGTTCTTC.

V gene TRBV4-1 combines with J gene TRBJ1-5; D unresolved. V lost 1 base to trimming and J lost 4 bases, with 11 bases between them. The germline gives CDR1 MGHRA, CDR2 YSYEKL. The CDR3 runs 15 residues. CDR3 nucleotide sequence: TGCGCCAGCAGCCAAGTTGCGGCCCTTAATCAGCCCCAGCATTTT. As protein: CASSQVAALNQPQHF.

The chain employs TRBV9 and TRBJ2-1, with 11 positions matching TRBD1. Germline-derived CDR1 and CDR2 are SGDLS and YYNGEE. The junction had 13 bases not matched to a gene; V was cut back by 4 bases and J by 4 bases. This CDR3 has 18 residues. As DNA, the CDR3 is TGTGCCAGCAGCCCTGGGACAGGGGGATGGGCTACATACAATGAGCAGTTCTTC. Protein sequence: CASSPGTGGWATYNEQFF. The full variable domain, its missing parts supplied by reference TRBV9 and TRBJ2-1, is DSGVTQTPKHLITATGQRVTLRCSPRSGDLSVYWYQQSLDQGLQFLIQYYNGEERAKGNILERFSAQQFPDLHSELNLSSLELGDSALYFCASSPGTGGWATYNEQFFGPGTRLTVL.

V gene TRBV13 combines with J gene TRBJ1-1; TRBD1 matches 9 bases. The CDR3 runs 16 residues. Germline V lookup: CDR1 PRHDT, CDR2 FYEKMQ (reference sequence). The J segment lost 0 bases and the V segment lost 5 bases, leaving 7 bases of the junction unmatched. CDR3 region: CASSPRDRVVNTEAFF. CDR3 sequence (DNA): TGTGCCAGCAGCCCACGGGACAGGGTGGTGAACACTGAAGCTTTCTTT.